Shown below are 23 T cell receptor beta chains from a single sample sequenced in a study of cytomegalovirus exposure and HLA in healthy donors. PCR used 60 Vbeta primers and 13 Jbeta primers. TCRdb's copy holds only in-frame clones and misses some; the assay was immunoSEQ multiplex PCR. The sample lists about 130,000 clones, roughly 79% seen once, with approximately 0.99% in the top ten. Sequenced sample: PBMCs. Receptors were obtained from a male donor in good health and CMV-seronegative.

V gene TRBV6-1 combines with J gene TRBJ1-4; D possibly corresponds to TRBD1 (6 bases). The germline V gene has CDR1 MNHNS and CDR2 SASEGT. CDR3 length equals 12 residues. Trimming shortened V by 6 bases and J by 10 bases, and 12 bases separated the two germline ends. The CDR3 DNA reads TGTGCCAGCAGCTCAAAAGGGGGAAAACTGTTTTTT. Protein sequence: CASSSKGGKLFF.

The V call is TRBV2, the J call TRBJ2-2; D ambiguous. The germline V gene has CDR1 SNHLY and CDR2 FYNNEI. V lost 5 bases, J lost 5 bases, and 9 bases lay in between. This CDR3 has 13 amino acids. The CDR3 coding sequence is TGTGCCAGCAGTAACAGAAGAACCGGGGAGCTGTTTTTT. The encoded protein is CASSNRRTGELFF. Drawing the rest from reference TRBV2 and TRBJ2-2, the complete variable domain is EPEVTQTPSHQVTQMGQEVILRCVPISNHLYFYWYRQILGQKVEFLVSFYNNEISEKSEIFDDQFSVERPDGSNFTLKIRSTKLEDSAMYFCASSNRRTGELFFGEGSRLTVL.

The V gene is TRBV27, the J gene TRBJ2-7; 9 bases line up with TRBD1. CDR1 is MNHEY, CDR2 SMNVEV, per germline (reference sequence). J was trimmed by 4 bases and V by 5 bases; bases with no gene match: 9. The CDR3 is 15 amino acids. CDR3 DNA sequence: TGTGCCAGCAGTCACGCCGGGACAGGGCTTTACGAGCAGTACTTC. Its translation: CASSHAGTGLYEQYF.

This clone was observed a few times. The genes are TRBV7-8 and TRBJ2-7; 9 bases line up with TRBD2. The CDR3 length is 13 residues. With V trimmed by 9 bases and J by 1 base, 4 bases remained unmatched. The germline gives CDR1 SGHVS, CDR2 FQNEAQ. The DNA for the CDR3 is TGTGCCAGTCGACTAGCGGTTTCCTACGAGCAGTACTTC. Its translation is CASRLAVSYEQYF.

This chain uses TRBV7-8 with TRBJ2-5, with D perhaps TRBD2 (6 bases). In germline, CDR1 is SGHVS, CDR2 FQNEAQ. The length of the CDR3 is 14 residues. Trimming removed 8 bases from V and 4 bases from J, with 17 bases in between. In DNA, the CDR3 is TGTGCCAGCCCCCGGGGCGGGGAGGTAGAGACCCAGTACTTC. It codes for CASPRGGEVETQYF.

The chain joins TRBV27 to TRBJ1-3; D is unclear. Per germline, CDR1 MNHEY and CDR2 SMNVEV (reference sequence). The CDR3 covers 14 residues. V gave up 4 bases and J gave up 2 bases, with 9 bases separating them. The CDR3 region is CASSSHGTGNTIYF. DNA for the CDR3: TGTGCCAGCAGTTCCCACGGGACTGGAAACACCATATATTTT.

This chain uses TRBV5-1 with TRBJ2-3; TRBD1 agrees at 9 bases. With 2 bases clipped from V and 4 bases from J, the junction kept 8 bases outside the gene matches. This CDR3 comprises 16 residues. Germline lookup yields CDR1 SGHRS and CDR2 YFSETQ. CDR3 nucleotide sequence: TGCGCCAGCAGCTTATTACAGGGGGCGCGGGCAGATACGCAGTATTTT. This translates into CASSLLQGARADTQYF.

The chain carries TRBV6-5 and TRBJ2-3; 7 positions match TRBD1. The ends lost 5 bases at V and 0 bases at J; junction bases unmatched: 2. Germline V gene sequence: CDR1 MNHEY, CDR2 SVGAGI. This CDR3 has 14 residues. This CDR3 reads CASSPRGSTDTQYF. CDR3 nucleotides: TGTGCCAGCAGTCCCAGGGGGAGCACAGATACGCAGTATTTT.

The chain carries TRBV9 and TRBJ2-5, with 9 bases lining up with TRBD1. The V gene's germline CDR1 is SGDLS and CDR2 YYNGEE. The CDR3 runs 14 residues. The V segment lost 7 bases and the J segment 5 bases; nucleotides outside the gene matches: 9. The DNA of the CDR3 is TGTGCCAGCTCCGGGACAGGGTGGGGGGAGACCCAGTACTTC. It encodes CASSGTGWGETQYF.

This clone turned up a few times. V and J are TRBV7-9 and TRBJ2-7; TRBD2 agrees at 9 bases. Germline-derived CDR1 and CDR2 are SEHNR and FQNEAQ (reference sequence). CDR3 length equals 15 residues. V gave up 1 base and J gave up 6 bases; unmatched junction bases: 7. In nucleotides, the CDR3 is TGTGCCAGCAGCTTAGATCCGGGACTAGCAAGCGAGCAGTACTTC. This encodes CASSLDPGLASEQYF.

This chain uses TRBV30 with TRBJ2-5, with TRBD1 matching 8 bases. CDR3 length: 16 amino acids. Looked up from germline, CDR1 is GTSNPN and CDR2 is SVGIG (reference sequence). The junction had 13 bases not matched to a gene; V was cut back by 3 bases and J by 4 bases. CDR3 nucleotides: TGTGCCTGGAGCCGAACCGGGACAGGTTTCCGAGAGACCCAGTACTTC. Translating it yields CAWSRTGTGFRETQYF.

This sequence joins TRBV9 and TRBJ1-6, with D possibly matching TRBD1 (6 bases). Trimming took off 3 bases at V and 0 bases at J, with 7 bases between the two ends. CDR1 is SGDLS, CDR2 YYNGEE, per germline. This CDR3 has 15 residues. CDR3 DNA: TGTGCCAGCAGCGAGGACAGCTCCTATAATTCACCCCTCCACTTT. Translated, it gives CASSEDSSYNSPLHF.

To note about this clone: Other DNA sequences in the same sample also yield this CDR3. The J gene is TRBJ2-5, the V gene TRBV15, with 8 nucleotides matching TRBD2. Looked up from germline, CDR1 is LNHNV and CDR2 is YYDKDF (reference sequence). V trimming: 3 bases; J trimming: 4 bases; junction bases outside the gene matches: 4. The CDR3 contains 14 residues. Here the CDR3 DNA reads TGTGCCACCAGCAGTCGGGGGGGAGGAGAGACCCAGTACTTC. This translates into CATSSRGGGETQYF.

The chain uses TRBV27 and TRBJ2-7; possible D gene TRBD1, 7 bases. CDR1 is MNHEY and CDR2 is SMNVEV in the germline V gene (reference sequence). V was cut by 5 bases and J by 0 bases, with 17 bases left in between. The CDR3 sequence is 16 residues long. The CDR3 loop reads CASSPSRGATSYEQYF. The CDR3 DNA reads as TGTGCCAGCAGTCCGTCCAGGGGGGCGACCTCCTACGAGCAGTACTTC.

The table lists this clone with a few counts. V usage is TRBV6-5 and J usage is TRBJ2-7; 9 bases are shared with TRBD1. The CDR3 extends over 15 amino acids. J was trimmed by 0 bases and V by 4 bases; bases with no gene match: 4. The germline gives CDR1 MNHEY, CDR2 SVGAGI. The CDR3 protein is CASSWTGDSSYEQYF. In DNA, the CDR3 is TGTGCCAGCAGTTGGACAGGGGACAGCTCCTACGAGCAGTACTTC.

The chain recombines TRBV2 with TRBJ2-5, with a possible D match to TRBD2 (5 bases). The CDR3 has 15 residues. Trimming removed 5 bases from V and 3 bases from J, with 16 bases in between. CDR1 and CDR2 (germline): SNHLY, FYNNEI. CDR3 coding DNA: TGTGCCAGCAGTTCGACTGGACCCGGGAAAGAGACCCAGTACTTC. This gives the protein CASSSTGPGKETQYF.

J is TRBJ1-1 and V is TRBV6-6; possible D gene TRBD1, 5 bases. CDR1 MNHNY and CDR2 SVGAGI come from the germline V gene (reference sequence). V dropped 2 bases and J dropped 1 base, with 14 bases sitting between them. This CDR3 is 16 amino acids long. The CDR3 reads CASSYPGRQPNTEAFF. The CDR3 nucleotides are TGTGCCAGCAGTTACCCCGGGAGACAGCCGAACACTGAAGCTTTCTTT.

CDR3 sequence (DNA): TGTGCCAGCAGCGGAGGGGCCGGGGACAATTCACCCCTCCACTTT. Amino acid sequence: CASSGGAGDNSPLHF. This sequence joins TRBV7-6 and TRBJ1-6; possible D gene TRBD1, 5 bases. CDR3 length equals 15 residues. V shed 5 bases and J shed 7 bases, with 15 bases lying between them. Germline CDR1 reads SGHVS; CDR2 reads FNYEAQ.

The CDR3 DNA reads TGTGCCAGCAGTTCGGACAGGGGTTTCTCTGGCTACACCTTC. Its protein is CASSSDRGFSGYTF. The V call is TRBV5-8, the J call TRBJ1-2; TRBD1 agrees at 9 bases. The V and J ends lost 5 bases and 7 bases, in that order; junction bases with no gene match: 9. CDR1 SGHTS and CDR2 YDEGEE come from the germline V gene. The CDR3 sequence is 14 residues long.

The chain joins TRBV6-1 to TRBJ2-5; 12 bases line up with TRBD2. This CDR3 spans 15 amino acids. With 6 bases clipped from V and 5 bases from J, the junction kept 7 bases outside the gene matches. Looked up from germline, CDR1 is MNHNS and CDR2 is SASEGT. CDR3 nucleotide sequence: TGTGCCAGCAGCCTGCTAGCGGGGGGGCGGGAGACCCAGTACTTC. As protein: CASSLLAGGRETQYF.

The genes are TRBV11-2 and TRBJ2-1; D is ambiguous. The CDR3 has 13 residues. V lost 1 base to trimming and J lost 3 bases, with 4 bases between them. Germline V CDR1 and CDR2: SGHAT, FQNNGV. CDR3: CASSLGSYNEQFF. CDR3 nucleotide sequence: TGTGCCAGCAGCTTAGGGAGCTACAATGAGCAGTTCTTC.

A single count supports this clone. The rearrangement links TRBV29-1 to TRBJ2-1; TRBD2 matches at 12 bases. CDR1 is SQVTM and CDR2 is ANQGSEA in the germline V gene. CDR3 size: 14 residues. The V gene end was trimmed by 6 bases and the J gene end by 2 bases; junction bases not matched to a gene: 2. The CDR3 nucleotides are TGCAGCGTGGGACTAGCGGGCACCTACAATGAGCAGTTCTTC. Translating it yields CSVGLAGTYNEQFF.

The chain links TRBV9 to TRBJ2-7, with TRBD1 matching over 8 bases. The CDR3 totals 13 residues. CDR1 and CDR2 from the germline V gene are SGDLS and YYNGEE. J lost 6 bases, V lost 3 bases, and 5 bases had no gene match. In DNA form, the CDR3 reads TGTGCCAGCAGCGCCCTAACAGGGGGCGAGCAGTACTTC. This encodes CASSALTGGEQYF.